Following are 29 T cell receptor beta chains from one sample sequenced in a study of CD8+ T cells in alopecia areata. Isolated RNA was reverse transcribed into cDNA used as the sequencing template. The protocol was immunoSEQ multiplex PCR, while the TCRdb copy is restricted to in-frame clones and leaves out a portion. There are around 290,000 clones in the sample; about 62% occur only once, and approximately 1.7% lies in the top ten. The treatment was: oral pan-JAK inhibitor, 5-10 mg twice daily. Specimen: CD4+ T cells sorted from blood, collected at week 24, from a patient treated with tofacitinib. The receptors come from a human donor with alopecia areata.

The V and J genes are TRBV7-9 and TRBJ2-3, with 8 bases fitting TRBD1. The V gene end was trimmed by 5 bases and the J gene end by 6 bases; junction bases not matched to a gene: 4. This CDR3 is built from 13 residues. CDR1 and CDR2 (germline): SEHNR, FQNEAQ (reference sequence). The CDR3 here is CASSRQGFDTQYF. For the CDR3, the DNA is TGTGCCAGCAGCCGACAGGGGTTTGATACGCAGTATTTT.

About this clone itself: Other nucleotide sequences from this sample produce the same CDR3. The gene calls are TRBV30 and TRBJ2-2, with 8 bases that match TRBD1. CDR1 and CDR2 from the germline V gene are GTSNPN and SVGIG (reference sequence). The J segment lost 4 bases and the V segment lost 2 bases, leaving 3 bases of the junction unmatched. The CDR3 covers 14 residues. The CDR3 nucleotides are TGTGCCTGGAGTCGACAGGGGTCCACCGGGGAGCTGTTTTTT. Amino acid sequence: CAWSRQGSTGELFF. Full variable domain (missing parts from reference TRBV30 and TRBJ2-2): SQTIHQWPATLVQPVGSPLSLECTVEGTSNPNLYWYRQAAGRGLQLLFYSVGIGQISSEVPQNLSASRPQDRQFILSSKKLLLSDSGFYLCAWSRQGSTGELFFGEGSRLTVL.

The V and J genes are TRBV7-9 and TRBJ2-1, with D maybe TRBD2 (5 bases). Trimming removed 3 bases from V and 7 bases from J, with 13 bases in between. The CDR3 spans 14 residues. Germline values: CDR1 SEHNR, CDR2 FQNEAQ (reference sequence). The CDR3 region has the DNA TGTGCCAGCAGCTTCGGGGTGTTGGGGAATGAGCAGTTCTTC. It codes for CASSFGVLGNEQFF. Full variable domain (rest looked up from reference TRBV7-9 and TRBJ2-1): DTGVSQNPRHKITKRGQNVTFRCDPISEHNRLYWYRQTLGQGPEFLTYFQNEAQLEKSRLLSDRFSAERPKGSFSTLEIQRTEQGDSAMYLCASSFGVLGNEQFFGPGTRLTVL.

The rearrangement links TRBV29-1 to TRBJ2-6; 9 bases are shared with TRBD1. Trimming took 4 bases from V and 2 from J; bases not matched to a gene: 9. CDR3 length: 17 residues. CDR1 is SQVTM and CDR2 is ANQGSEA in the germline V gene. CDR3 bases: TGCAGCGTTGGGGTAGGGACAGGGTACACTGGGGCCAACGTCCTGACTTTC. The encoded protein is CSVGVGTGYTGANVLTF.

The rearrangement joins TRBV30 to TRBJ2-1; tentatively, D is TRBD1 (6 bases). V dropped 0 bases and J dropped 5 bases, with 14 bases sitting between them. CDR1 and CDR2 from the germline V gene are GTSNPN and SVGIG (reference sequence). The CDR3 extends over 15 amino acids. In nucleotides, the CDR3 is TGTGCCTGGAGTGTACAGCTAAAGGGGGACAATGAGCAGTTCTTC. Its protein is CAWSVQLKGDNEQFF.

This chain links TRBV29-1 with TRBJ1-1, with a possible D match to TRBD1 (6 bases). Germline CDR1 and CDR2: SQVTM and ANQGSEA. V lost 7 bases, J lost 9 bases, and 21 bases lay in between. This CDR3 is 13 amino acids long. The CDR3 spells CSGWGAGERKAFF. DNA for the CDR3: TGCAGCGGATGGGGGGCGGGAGAGAGAAAAGCTTTCTTT.

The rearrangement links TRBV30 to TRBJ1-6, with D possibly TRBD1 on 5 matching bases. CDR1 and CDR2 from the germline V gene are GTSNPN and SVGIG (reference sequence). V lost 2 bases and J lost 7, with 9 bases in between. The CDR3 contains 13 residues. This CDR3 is CAWSPGGNSPLHF. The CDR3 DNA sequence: TGTGCCTGGAGTCCCGGGGGAAATTCACCCCTCCACTTT.

CDR3 loop: CASSSTGGGTGELFF. In nucleotides, the CDR3 is TGCGCCAGCAGCTCGACAGGGGGCGGCACCGGGGAGCTGTTTTTT. The V gene is TRBV5-1, the J gene TRBJ2-2, with 10 bases that match TRBD1. Germline loops: CDR1 SGHRS, CDR2 YFSETQ. V lost 3 bases to trimming and J lost 4 bases; unmatched junction nucleotides: 3. There are 15 residues in the CDR3.

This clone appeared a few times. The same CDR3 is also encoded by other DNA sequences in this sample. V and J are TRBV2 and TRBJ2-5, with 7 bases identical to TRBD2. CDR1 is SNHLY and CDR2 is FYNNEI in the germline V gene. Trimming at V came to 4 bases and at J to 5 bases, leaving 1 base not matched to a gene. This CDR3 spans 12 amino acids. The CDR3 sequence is CASSVGGETQYF. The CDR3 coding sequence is TGTGCCAGCAGTGTGGGGGGGGAGACCCAGTACTTC. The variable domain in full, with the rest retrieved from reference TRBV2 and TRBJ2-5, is EPEVTQTPSHQVTQMGQEVILRCVPISNHLYFYWYRQILGQKVEFLVSFYNNEISEKSEIFDDQFSVERPDGSNFTLKIRSTKLEDSAMYFCASSVGGETQYFGPGTRLLVL.

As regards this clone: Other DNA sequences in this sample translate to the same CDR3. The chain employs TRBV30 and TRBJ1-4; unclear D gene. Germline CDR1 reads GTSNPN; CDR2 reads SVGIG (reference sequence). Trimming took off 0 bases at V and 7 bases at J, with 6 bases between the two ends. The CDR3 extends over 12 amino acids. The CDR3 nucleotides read TGTGCCTGGAGTGTACAAGGTGAAAAACTGTTTTTT. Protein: CAWSVQGEKLFF.

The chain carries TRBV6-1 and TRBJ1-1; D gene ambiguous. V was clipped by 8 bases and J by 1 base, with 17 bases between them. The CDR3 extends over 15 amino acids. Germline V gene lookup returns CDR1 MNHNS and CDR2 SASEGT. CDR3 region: CASRLRGDTNTEAFF. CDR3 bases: TGTGCCAGCCGCCTCCGGGGTGATACGAACACTGAAGCTTTCTTT.

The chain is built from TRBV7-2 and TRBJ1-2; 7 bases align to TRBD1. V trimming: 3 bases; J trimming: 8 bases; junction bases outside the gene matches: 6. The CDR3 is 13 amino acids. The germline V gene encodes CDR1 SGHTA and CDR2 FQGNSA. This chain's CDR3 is CASSFLAGGGYTF. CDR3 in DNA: TGTGCCAGCAGCTTCCTGGCAGGGGGAGGCTACACCTTC.

The CDR3 region has the DNA TGTGCCATCAGTGATTCCAGGGCTGGTGAGCAGTTCTTC. Its protein product is CAISDSRAGEQFF. The chain uses TRBV10-3 and TRBJ2-1; D is possibly TRBD1 (5 bases). This CDR3 is built from 13 residues. The germline V gene encodes CDR1 ENHRY and CDR2 SYGVKD. The V and J ends lost 3 bases and 9 bases respectively, with 12 bases between them.

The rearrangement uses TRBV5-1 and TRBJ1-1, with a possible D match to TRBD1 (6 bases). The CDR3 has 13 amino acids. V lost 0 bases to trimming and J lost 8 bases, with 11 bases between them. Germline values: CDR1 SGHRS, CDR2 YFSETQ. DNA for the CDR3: TGCGCCAGCAGCTTGGACAGGGCTGTCGAAGCTTTCTTT. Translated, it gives CASSLDRAVEAFF.

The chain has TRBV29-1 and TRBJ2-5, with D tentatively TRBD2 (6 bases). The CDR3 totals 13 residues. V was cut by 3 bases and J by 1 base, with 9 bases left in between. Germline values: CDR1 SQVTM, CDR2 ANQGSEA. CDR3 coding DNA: TGCAGCGTTGAGGGGGACTCCCAAGAGACCCAGTACTTC. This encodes CSVEGDSQETQYF.

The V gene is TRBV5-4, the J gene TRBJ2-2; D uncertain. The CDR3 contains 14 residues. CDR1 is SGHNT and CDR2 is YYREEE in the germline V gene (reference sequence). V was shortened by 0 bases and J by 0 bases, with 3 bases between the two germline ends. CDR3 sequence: CASSLAPNTGELFF. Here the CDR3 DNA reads TGTGCCAGCAGCTTGGCTCCGAACACCGGGGAGCTGTTTTTT.

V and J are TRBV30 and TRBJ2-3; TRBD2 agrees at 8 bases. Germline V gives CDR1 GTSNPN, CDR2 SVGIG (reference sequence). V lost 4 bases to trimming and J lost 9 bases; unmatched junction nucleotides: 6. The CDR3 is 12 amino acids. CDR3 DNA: TGTGCCTGGAATCCGGGGGGGCACACGCAGTATTTT. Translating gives CAWNPGGHTQYF.

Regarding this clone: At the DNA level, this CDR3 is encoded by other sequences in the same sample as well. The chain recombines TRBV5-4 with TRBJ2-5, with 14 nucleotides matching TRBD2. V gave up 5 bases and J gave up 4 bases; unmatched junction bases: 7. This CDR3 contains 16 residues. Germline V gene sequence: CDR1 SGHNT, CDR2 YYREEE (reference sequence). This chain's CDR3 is CASSLTSGGAGETQYF. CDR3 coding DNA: TGTGCCAGCAGTCTGACTAGCGGGGGGGCGGGAGAGACCCAGTACTTC.

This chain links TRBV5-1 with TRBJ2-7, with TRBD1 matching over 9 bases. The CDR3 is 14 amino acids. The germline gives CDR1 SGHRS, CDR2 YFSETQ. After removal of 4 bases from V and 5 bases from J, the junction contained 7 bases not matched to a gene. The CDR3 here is CASSAGDRANEQYF. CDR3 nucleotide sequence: TGCGCCAGCAGCGCGGGGGACAGGGCGAACGAGCAGTACTTC. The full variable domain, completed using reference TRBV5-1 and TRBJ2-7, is KAGVTQTPRYLIKTRGQQVTLSCSPISGHRSVSWYQQTPGQGLQFLFEYFSETQRNKGNFPGRFSGRQFSNSRSEMNVSTLELGDSALYLCASSAGDRANEQYFGPGTRLTVT.

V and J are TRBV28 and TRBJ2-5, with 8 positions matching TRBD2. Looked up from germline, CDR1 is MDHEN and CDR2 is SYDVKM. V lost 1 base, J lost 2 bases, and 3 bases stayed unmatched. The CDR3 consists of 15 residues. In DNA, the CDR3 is TGTGCCAGCAGTTTATCCTTAGCGGGGCAAGAGACCCAGTACTTC. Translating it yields CASSLSLAGQETQYF.

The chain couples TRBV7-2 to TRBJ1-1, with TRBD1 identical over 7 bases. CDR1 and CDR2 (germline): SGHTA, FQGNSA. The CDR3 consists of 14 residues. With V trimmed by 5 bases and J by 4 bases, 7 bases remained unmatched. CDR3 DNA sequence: TGTGCCAGCAGCCTCTTCAGACAGGGCACTGAAGCTTTCTTT. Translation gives CASSLFRQGTEAFF.

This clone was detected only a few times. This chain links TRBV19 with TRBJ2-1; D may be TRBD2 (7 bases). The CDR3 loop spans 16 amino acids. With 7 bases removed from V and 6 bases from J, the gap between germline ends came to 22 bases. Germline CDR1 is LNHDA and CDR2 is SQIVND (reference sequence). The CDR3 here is CASTSPGRGALNEQFF. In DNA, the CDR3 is TGTGCCAGTACCTCACCAGGGAGGGGGGCCCTCAATGAGCAGTTCTTC.

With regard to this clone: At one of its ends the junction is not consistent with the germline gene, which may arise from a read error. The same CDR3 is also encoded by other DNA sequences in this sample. The CDR3 DNA reads as TGCGCCAGCAGCCTGACCCTTGAAGCTTTCTTT. Its protein is CASSLTLEAFF. The rearrangement joins TRBV7-2 to TRBJ1-1; no clear D. Per the germline V gene, CDR1 is SGHTA and CDR2 is FQGNSA. The CDR3 spans 11 residues.

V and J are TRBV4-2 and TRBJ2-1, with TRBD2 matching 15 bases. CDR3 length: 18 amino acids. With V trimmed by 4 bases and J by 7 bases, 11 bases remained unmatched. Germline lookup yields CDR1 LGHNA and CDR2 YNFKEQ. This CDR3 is CASSLGTSGGPLGNEQFF. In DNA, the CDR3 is TGTGCCAGCAGCCTCGGGACTAGCGGGGGGCCCTTAGGTAATGAGCAGTTCTTC.

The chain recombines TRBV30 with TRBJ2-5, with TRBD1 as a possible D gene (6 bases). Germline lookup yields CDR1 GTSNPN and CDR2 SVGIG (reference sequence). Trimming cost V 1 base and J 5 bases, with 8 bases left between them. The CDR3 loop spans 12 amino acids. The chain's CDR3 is CAWSERGETQYF. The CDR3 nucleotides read TGTGCCTGGAGTGAGAGGGGGGAGACCCAGTACTTC. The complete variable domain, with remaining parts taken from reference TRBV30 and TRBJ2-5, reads SQTIHQWPATLVQPVGSPLSLECTVEGTSNPNLYWYRQAAGRGLQLLFYSVGIGQISSEVPQNLSASRPQDRQFILSSKKLLLSDSGFYLCAWSERGETQYFGPGTRLLVL.

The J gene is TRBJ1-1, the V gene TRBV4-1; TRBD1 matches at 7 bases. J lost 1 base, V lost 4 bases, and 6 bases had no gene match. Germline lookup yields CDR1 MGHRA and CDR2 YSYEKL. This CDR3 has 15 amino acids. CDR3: CASSPTGQRNTEAFF. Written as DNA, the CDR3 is TGCGCCAGCAGCCCGACGGGACAGAGGAACACTGAAGCTTTCTTT.

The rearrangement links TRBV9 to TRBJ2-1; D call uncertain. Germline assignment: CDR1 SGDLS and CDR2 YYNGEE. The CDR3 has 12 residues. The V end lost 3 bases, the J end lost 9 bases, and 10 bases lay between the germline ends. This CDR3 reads CASSAPSGEQFF. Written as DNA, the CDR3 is TGTGCCAGCAGCGCCCCGAGTGGTGAGCAGTTCTTC.

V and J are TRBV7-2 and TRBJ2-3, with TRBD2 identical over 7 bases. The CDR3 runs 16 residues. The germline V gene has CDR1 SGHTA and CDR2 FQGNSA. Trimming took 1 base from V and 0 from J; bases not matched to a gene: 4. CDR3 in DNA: TGTGCCAGCAGCTTAGGAGTTAGCGGGAGCACAGATACGCAGTATTTT. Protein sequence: CASSLGVSGSTDTQYF.

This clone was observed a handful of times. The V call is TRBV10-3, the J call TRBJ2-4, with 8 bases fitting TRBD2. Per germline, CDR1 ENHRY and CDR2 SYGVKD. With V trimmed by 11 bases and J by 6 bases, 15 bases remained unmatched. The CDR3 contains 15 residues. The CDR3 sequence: CAAASGRDGGNIQYF. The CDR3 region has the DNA TGTGCCGCCGCTAGCGGGCGGGACGGTGGAAACATTCAGTACTTC.